This T cell receptor beta chain was captured by sequencing in a study of tumor-infiltrating lymphocytes in localized non-small cell lung cancer. Study summary: Resected tumor was paired with non-adjacent uninvolved lung from the same patient. Study conclusions and caveats: Tumors had more T cell infiltration than uninvolved lung, per TCRbeta sequencing and CD3 counts. No T-cell fraction difference was seen between IM1 and IM2 tumors. Recurrence-free survival showed no association with tumor T-cell fraction.

The germline V and J ends were trimmed by 6 bases and 6 bases, with 15 bases remaining between them. The CDR3 is 14 residues long. Germline values: CDR1 SNHLY, CDR2 FYNNEI. This clone counts as medium-sized. As yet, its antigen is unknown. The assay was immunoSEQ multiplex PCR, and TCRdb's table has in-frame clones only and misses some. The table records about 14,000 clones, more than 65% of them present only once. Material: lung tumor tissue. This clonotype was sampled from a human donor with non-small cell lung cancer. V is TRBV2 and J is TRBJ1-5, with no clear D. This CDR3 reads CASRGGSGGQPQHF. The CDR3 DNA reads TGTGCCAGCAGGGGAGGGTCGGGAGGTCAGCCCCAGCATTTT.